This T cell receptor beta chain was sequenced during a study of Graves' ophthalmopathy and Graves' hyperthyroidism (dated by TCRdb to about 2018). Regarding the research as a whole: Peripheral blood was collected at initial diagnosis, before any treatment. TCR beta repertoire signatures were used to distinguish Graves' ophthalmopathy from Graves' hyperthyroidism and to predict progression to ophthalmopathy. In total, around 130 blood samples were TCR-sequenced: approximately 42 ophthalmopathy, 80 or so hyperthyroidism and roughly 17 hyperthyroidism-to-ophthalmopathy patients. To explore V-J signatures that distinguish ophthalmopathy from hyperthyroidism, a discovery set of under 110 patients was enrolled, made up of under 50 with ophthalmopathy and 55 to 65 with stable hyperthyroidism. An independent validation cohort comprised under 20 hyperthyroidism patients and 15 to 17 patients who later progressed from hyperthyroidism to ophthalmopathy. T-cell repertoires of thyroid tissue and blood were compared in six hyperthyroidism patients. Once sampling was done, hyperthyroidism patients were given methimazole at a starting dose of 30 mg daily, while ophthalmopathy patients were given high-dose intravenous methylprednisolone. The approximately 90 discovery patients were randomly split 7:3 into training and test sets.

This clonotype came up many times. Its recognized antigen is unknown. It has no much larger one-base neighbor in the sample; base qualities were not kept. The paper as a whole reports these results and caveats: No statistical method was used to set the sample size in advance, and the investigators knew which group each participant was assigned to. Ophthalmopathy was separated from stable hyperthyroidism by the 13-signature model with just under 90% sensitivity and just under 84% specificity in cross-validation and with 80%/75% in the test set. Most expanded thyroid clonotypes with a frequency above 0.001 also appeared in blood, which suggests that blood repertoires may reflect the immune response in the thyroid. In validation, the model predicted ophthalmopathy progression with less than 71% sensitivity and roughly 72% specificity; roughly 11 predicted patients were CT-confirmed with GO in a median of about 6.1 months.

V is cut by 0 bases and J by 5 bases, and the space between the germline ends is 7 bases. Looking up the germline V gene (reference sequence) yields CDR1 DFQATT and CDR2 SNEGSKA. Measured from the cysteine to the phenylalanine, the CDR3 is 12 residues long. Only the CDR3 DNA stays, 36 bases, in frame from base 1. Ophthalmopathy patients were characterized by moderately to severely active disease, a Clinical Activity Score of at least 3, a NOSPECS grade of at least 4, and a disease duration under 3 months. Anyone with other autoimmune diseases, uncontrolled infections, pregnancy or lactation was excluded from the study. Clinical symptoms, serum thyroxine, TRAb, thyroid ultrasound and orbital computed tomography formed the basis of the diagnosis. Using Ficoll-Paque density gradient centrifugation, PBMCs were isolated from about 9.4 ml of fresh peripheral blood. Trizol reagent was used to extract the total RNA, and its quality was then checked on an Agilent 2100 Bioanalyzer.

TCR beta CDR3 regions were amplified from RNA transcripts for repertoire sequencing. The first round of RT-PCR was done with HTBI primers and the Qiagen OneStep RT-PCR kit, and was followed by a second round of multiplex PCR, then size selection and purification. Sequencing of the libraries was carried out on an Illumina HiSeq2000 in paired-end mode with 100 bp reads. The original pipeline was this. Reads were processed with SOAPnuke, discarding reads with adapters, uncalled bases, mean Phred below 15, or no exact constant-primer or identifier match. COPE v1.2.5 was used to merge the high-quality paired reads. Clonotypes were defined as unique nucleotide sequences and were aligned to IMGT TRB V, D and J references using MiTCR v1.1. Only V-J combinations with frequency above 0.0001 were analysed, covering 99.2% of repertoires. For each V-J combination, a TCR clonal expansion and chaos score was defined as F50 clonal expansion divided by the chaos observed in the TCRdist matrix. Welch's t-statistics and random forest were used to narrow the features down to 13 V-J combinations, which were then fed into a naive Bayes classifier. The similarity between thyroid and blood repertoires was quantified using the Morisita-Horn index. In-frame beta chains were kept once TCRdb had trimmed the public reads at Q25 with fastp and called clones with MiXCR. Each CDR3 protein appears once, grouped with its most common genes and DNA. The authors' filters were not applied to this entry. This sample lists roughly 480,000 distinct CDR3 sequences; approximately 14% were detected once. About 9.4% of the sample lies in the top ten.

In this chain, TRBV20-1 is recombined with TRBJ2-5, with the D gene too uncertain to name. The sequenced sample consisted of blood. The clonotype comes from a woman in her thirties with Graves' ophthalmopathy. Donor details come from another sample of the same person, matched by shared clones. The encoded CDR3 is CSARESRETQYF. The sequence in DNA is TGCAGTGCTAGAGAGAGCAGGGAGACCCAGTACTTC.